This T cell receptor beta chain comes out of a study of shared clonotypes between healthy human individuals. Study as a whole: Each donor's CD4 naive and CD4 memory cells filled three plates apiece, CD8 naive two, and CD8 memory one.

The germline V and J ends were trimmed by 4 bases and 0 bases, with 10 bases remaining between them. This CDR3 has 14 residues. Looked up from germline, CDR1 is SGDLS and CDR2 is YYNGEE. Sequenced by immunoSEQ multiplex PCR; TCRdb stores in-frame clones only, minus some. The sample contains 2 million to 2.5 million clones, more than 90% of which appear only once. Sequencing input: naive CD4+ T cells sorted from blood. Subset in this sample: CD45RA+ positively selected. This TCR came from a man younger than 35 in good health. The rearrangement links TRBV9 to TRBJ1-1; D not certain. The CDR3 region is CASSPGRMNTEAFF. CDR3 sequence (DNA): TGTGCCAGCAGCCCGGGCAGAATGAACACTGAAGCTTTCTTT.